A selection of T cell receptor beta chains follows, all from one sample in a study of T-cell reconstitution after alpha-beta-depleted transplantation in children. TCRdb re-called the PCR reads through MiXCR, storing one row per CDR3 protein. The table records around 380,000 distinct CDR3 sequences, about a tenth of them present only once. This material consisted of PBMCs from the stem cell graft donor, taken from the stem cell graft. The origin of the receptors is a human donor who donated a stem cell graft to a child with acute myeloid leukemia. Both conserved end residues are part of each CDR3. D genes are given only for firm matches. The size entry is marked missing in some rows and otherwise reads once, few, many or a size class.

j_gene	d_gene	abundance	v_gene	CDR3nt	CDR3aa
TRBJ2-7	.	few	TRBV29-1	TGCAGCGTTGCCGGGAGTGACGGTTCCGAGCAGTACTTC	CSVAGSDGSEQYF
TRBJ1-1	.	.	TRBV5-1	TGCGCCAGCAGCATACAGGGTGGGGGTATGAACACTGAAGCTTTCTTT	CASSIQGGGMNTEAFF
TRBJ2-5	TRBD2	.	TRBV7-9	TGTGCCAGCAGCTTAGCTTTGGCTAGCGGGATGGAGACCCAGTACTTC	CASSLALASGMETQYF
TRBJ2-2	.	.	TRBV29-1	TGCAGCGTTGGATCAGGGGCGGACACCGGGGAGCTGTTTTTT	CSVGSGADTGELFF
TRBJ2-5	TRBD1	few	TRBV7-9	TGTGCCAGCAGCGGGACAGGGCTCGGGGAGACCCAGTACTTC	CASSGTGLGETQYF
TRBJ1-5	.	few	TRBV15	TGTGCCACCAGCAGAGGACAAGTCGGCAATCAGCCCCAGCATTTT	CATSRGQVGNQPQHF
TRBJ2-2	.	many	TRBV5-5	TGTGCCAGCAGCCGCGTTTCGGCAGTACCGAACACCGGGGAGCTGTTTTTT	CASSRVSAVPNTGELFF
TRBJ2-2	.	.	TRBV29-1	TGCAGCGGACAGAACACCGGGGAGCTGTTTTTT	CSGQNTGELFF
TRBJ1-5	.	many	TRBV5-1	TGCGCCAGCAGCTTGGACATCTATCAGCCCCAGCATTTT	CASSLDIYQPQHF
TRBJ1-6	.	few	TRBV6-5	TGTGCCAGCAGTTACAACGGGTATAATTCACCCCTCCACTTT	CASSYNGYNSPLHF
TRBJ2-4	.	.	TRBV20-1	TGCAGTGCTCATGACCTAGGAGGGCCCCGTGACATTCAGTACTTC	CSAHDLGGPRDIQYF
TRBJ2-1	.	.	TRBV11-2	TGTGCCAGCAGCTTTTCTTGGGGCAATGAGCAGTTCTTC	CASSFSWGNEQFF
TRBJ2-3	TRBD2	once	TRBV11-2	TGTGCCAGCAAGTCCCTTAGCGGGAGTGCAGATACGCAGTATTTT	CASKSLSGSADTQYF
TRBJ1-2	TRBD1	.	TRBV6-1	TGTGCCAGCAGCGATTGGGGGACAGCGACAACCTATGGCTACACCTTC	CASSDWGTATTYGYTF
TRBJ2-1	.	.	TRBV24-1	TGTGCCACCAGTGATGGAATTGAGCAGTTCTTC	CATSDGIEQFF
TRBJ2-5	.	few	TRBV5-1	TGCGCCAGCAGCTTGTTGCGGACGGAGACCCAGTACTTC	CASSLLRTETQYF
TRBJ2-2	TRBD1	many	TRBV10-3	TGTGCCATCACCAGAGACAGGGGGCTCCGCACCGGGGAGCTGTTTTTT	CAITRDRGLRTGELFF
TRBJ2-1	.	few	TRBV9	TGTGCCAGCAGCCGGAGCGGAGATTACAATGAGCAGTTCTTC	CASSRSGDYNEQFF
TRBJ1-3	TRBD1	few	TRBV18	TGTGCCAGCTCACCGGGACAGGTTGGAAACACCATATATTTT	CASSPGQVGNTIYF
TRBJ2-3	.	few	TRBV5-4	TGTGCCAGCACCCTAGAGGGAGCAGATACGCAGTATTTT	CASTLEGADTQYF
TRBJ2-3	TRBD2	.	TRBV20-1	TGCAGTGCGCCGGCTAGCGGGAGTAGCACAGATACGCAGTATTTT	CSAPASGSSTDTQYF
TRBJ1-2	TRBD1	.	TRBV5-5	TGTGCCAGCAGCTTCCGGGACAGGGAGAACTATGGCTACACCTTC	CASSFRDRENYGYTF
TRBJ1-6	TRBD1	once	TRBV27	TGTGCCAGCAGTTTTGGGACAGGGGCTTCACCCCTCCACTTT	CASSFGTGASPLHF
TRBJ2-2	.	few	TRBV11-3	TGTGCCAGCAGCTTAGGGGTGCCGCAGGGACAAGCCCCCTACCCGGGGGCCGGGGAGCTGTTTTTT	CASSLGVPQGQAPYPGAGELFF
TRBJ2-7	TRBD2	many	TRBV7-2	TGTGCCAGCAGCCGCAATCCGGGACTAAGCTACGAGCAGTACTTC	CASSRNPGLSYEQYF
TRBJ2-1	.	.	TRBV20-1	TGCAGTGCTACCGTTAATGAGCAGTTCTTC	CSATVNEQFF
TRBJ1-2	.	few	TRBV10-3	TGTGCCATCAGTGCCACCGGGGCAGTCCATGGCTACACCTTC	CAISATGAVHGYTF
TRBJ1-1	.	few	TRBV4-3	TGCGCCAGCAGCCAAGATCGAGCAGTCATGAACACTGAAGCTTTCTTT	CASSQDRAVMNTEAFF
TRBJ2-6	.	many	TRBV3-1	TGTGCCAGCAGCCAAGAGACTCGAAGCTCTGGGGCCAACGTCCTGACTTTC	CASSQETRSSGANVLTF
TRBJ2-3	.	many	TRBV7-9	TGTGCCAGCAGCTTAGCGCAGAGATCAGATACGCAGTATTTT	CASSLAQRSDTQYF
TRBJ2-2	.	.	TRBV3-1	TGTGCCAGCAGCTCCCATGCCCCCGGTTCCGGGGAGCTGTTTTTT	CASSSHAPGSGELFF
TRBJ2-5	.	.	TRBV6-1	TGTGCCAGCAGGCCCACACGGGGGAGGCAAGAGACCCAGTACTTC	CASRPTRGRQETQYF
TRBJ2-5	TRBD1	many	TRBV18	TGTGCCAGCTCACCGAGGACAGGGCCGGAGACCCAGTACTTC	CASSPRTGPETQYF
TRBJ2-7	TRBD2	.	TRBV27	TGTGCCAGCAGTTTAAGGGTAGCGGGATCCCACGAGCAGTACTTC	CASSLRVAGSHEQYF
TRBJ2-1	.	few	TRBV5-1	TGCGCCAGCAGCTTGGTAGGGCGGAGTTCCTACAATGAGCAGTTCTTC	CASSLVGRSSYNEQFF
TRBJ2-4	TRBD2	few	TRBV2	TGTGCCAGCAGCGCGACTAGCGGGGGGAAAAACATTCAGTACTTC	CASSATSGGKNIQYF
TRBJ2-5	.	.	TRBV25-1	TGTGCCAGCAGTGAACCCAGGGCCCAAGAGACCCAGTACTTC	CASSEPRAQETQYF
TRBJ1-5	TRBD1	few	TRBV29-1	TGCAGCGTCCCCGGGACAGGGTTGGGTCAGCCCCAGCATTTT	CSVPGTGLGQPQHF
TRBJ2-1	.	.	TRBV20-1	TGCAGTGCTAGACCACCCTCCGTGGGCAGGGCAAACAATGAGCAGTTCTTC	CSARPPSVGRANNEQFF
TRBJ1-1	.	many	TRBV27	TGTGCCAGCAGTCCGAGGGGCCGTGAGGGCACTGAAGCTTTCTTT	CASSPRGREGTEAFF
TRBJ2-3	.	many	TRBV2	TGTGCCAGCAGTGTATTATCAGATACGCAGTATTTT	CASSVLSDTQYF
TRBJ2-3	TRBD2	few	TRBV6-1	TGTGCCAGCAGGGGAACTAGCGGGGGGGCTTTGAGCACAGATACGCAGTATTTT	CASRGTSGGALSTDTQYF
TRBJ2-7	.	few	TRBV4-1	TGCGCCAGCAGCCCCATTCTGCGTGGGACAAAATACTACGAGCAGTACTTC	CASSPILRGTKYYEQYF
TRBJ1-1	.	few	TRBV20-1	TGCAGTGCCGAGCGGGTTGCAGGGATGAACACTGAAGCTTTCTTT	CSAERVAGMNTEAFF
TRBJ2-3	.	few	TRBV7-9	TGTGCCAGCAGCTTAGGTCAGGGGACGCAGTATTTT	CASSLGQGTQYF
TRBJ1-2	.	few	TRBV4-1	TGCGCCAGCAGCCAAGAATCTGGGGGCGCGTCGGGTGGCTACACCTTC	CASSQESGGASGGYTF
TRBJ2-1	.	many	TRBV27	TGTGCCAGCAGCCCAGGGGGGGCCTTAAATGAGCAGTTCTTC	CASSPGGALNEQFF
TRBJ1-1	.	many	TRBV7-9	TGTGCCAGCAGCCCTGAGGGGAACACTGAAGCTTTCTTT	CASSPEGNTEAFF
TRBJ2-7	TRBD1	few	TRBV5-1	TGCGCCAGCACCGGGACAGGAGTACCGACGCAGTACTTC	CASTGTGVPTQYF
TRBJ2-1	.	few	TRBV5-6	TGTGCCAGCAGCTTGGAAGGGTCAAAGGGGTTCTTC	CASSLEGSKGFF
TRBJ2-5	.	few	TRBV5-5	TGTGCCAGCAGCTCGACAGGTAACCCCTTCCAAGAGACCCAGTACTTC	CASSSTGNPFQETQYF
TRBJ1-2	.	few	TRBV12-3/TRBV12-4	TGTGCCAGCAGTTCCGGAGGGTCTACCGGTGGCTATGGCTACACCTTC	CASSSGGSTGGYGYTF
TRBJ1-2	TRBD1	few	TRBV7-8	TGTGCCAGCAGCCATAGGGACAGTTCGAACTATGGCTACACCTTC	CASSHRDSSNYGYTF
TRBJ1-6	.	few	TRBV18	TGTGCCAGCTCACCCGTCCCGGCGGCAGGCGGTATAGGTGATAATTCACCCCTCCACTTT	CASSPVPAAGGIGDNSPLHF
TRBJ2-5	.	few	TRBV6-5	TGTGCCAGCAGCTATGGGACACAGCAAGAGACCCAGTACTTC	CASSYGTQQETQYF